This T cell receptor (beta chain) was found in a study of regulatory T cells in long-lasting Graves disease. Study-level points and caveats: Persistent Graves' patients had lower TCR diversity than newly diagnosed ones. Clonotypes that were public and shared totalled fewer than 3,500 in persistent patients versus 966 in new patients.

The table lists this clonotype with many counts. As yet, its antigen is unknown. Building of the TCR beta libraries involved iRepertoire HTBI primers and Arm-PCR of CDR3 regions. MiXCR, applied by TCRdb to the multiplex PCR reads, yields one record per CDR3 protein. The data show 580,000 or so distinct CDR3 sequences, 15% to 20% seen once. Time point here: newly diagnosed GD, antithyroid drugs for less than 3 months. Construction of the TCR library relied on RNA isolated from PBMCs. The CDR3 has 15 residues. Per germline, CDR1 SEHNR and CDR2 FQNEAQ (reference sequence). V was clipped by 5 bases and J by 8 bases, with 21 bases between them. This sample also appeared in a second study, on T cells in Graves' hyperthyroidism and ophthalmopathy. That source adds: The study defined stable Graves' hyperthyroidism as no ophthalmopathy progression within 18 months. The majority of expanded thyroid clonotypes above 0.001 also appeared in blood.

This material consisted of peripheral blood mononuclear cells (PBMCs), taken at new diagnosis, from a patient treated with antithyroid drugs. The V call is TRBV7-9, the J call TRBJ2-5, with TRBD1 as a possible D gene (6 bases). This receptor was obtained from a man between 18 and 35 years old with Graves disease. The CDR3 loop reads CASSQTQGLQVTQYF. As DNA, the CDR3 is TGTGCCAGCAGCCAAACGCAGGGGCTACAGGTTACCCAGTACTTC. Drawing the rest from reference TRBV7-9 and TRBJ2-5, the complete variable domain is DTGVSQNPRHKITKRGQNVTFRCDPISEHNRLYWYRQTLGQGPEFLTYFQNEAQLEKSRLLSDRFSAERPKGSFSTLEIQRTEQGDSAMYLCASSQTQGLQVTQYFGPGTRLLVL.